This T cell receptor beta chain came from a study of monozygotic twins with inflammatory bowel disease. Findings and caveats of the study: Against healthy co-twins, IBD patients had lower TCRbeta diversity (measured by inverse Simpson).

Comment on this clonotype: Its antigen is still unknown.

Amplification used two nested PCRs: around 15 cycles, then approximately 10 cycles, on TCRalpha/TCRbeta cDNA. TCRdb reanalyzed the 5' RACE reads and collapses them to one entry per CDR3 protein, without DNA. The sample has roughly 100,000 distinct CDR3 sequences; the top ten hold about 2%. This CDR3 region has 13 residues. Looked up from germline, CDR1 is SNHLY and CDR2 is FYNNEI. This clonotype originated in a human donor with ulcerative colitis or Crohn's disease, or a healthy co-twin of an affected twin (not recorded which). The sequenced sample was blood. V is TRBV2 and J is TRBJ2-2; no DNA is available, so the TRBD1 call from TCRdb remains unchecked. CDR3 region: CASMGQGPGELFF. Based on the CDR3 plus reference TRBV2 and TRBJ2-2, the full variable domain is EPEVTQTPSHQVTQMGQEVILRCVPISNHLYFYWYRQILGQKVEFLVSFYNNEISEKSEIFDDQFSVERPDGSNFTLKIRSTKLEDSAMYFCASMGQGPGELFFGEGSRLTVL.